These 8 T cell receptor beta chains share one sample of origin, sequenced in a study of T cells in Graves' hyperthyroidism and ophthalmopathy. RNA transcripts gave rise to amplified TCR beta CDR3 regions. When the TCR CDR3 underwent first-round RT-PCR, the HTBI primer set was used. TCRdb re-called the multiplex PCR reads through MiXCR, storing one row per CDR3 protein. In the table there are 600,000 or so distinct CDR3 sequences, 35% to 55% of which are singletons. Sequenced input: peripheral blood or thyroid tissue (not recorded which). The receptor set was obtained from a young woman with Graves' hyperthyroidism.

A few counts support this clonotype. V gene TRBV7-8 combines with J gene TRBJ1-5, with D uncertain. V was cut by 1 base and J by 9 bases, with 10 bases left in between. The CDR3 runs to 13 residues. Germline V gives CDR1 SGHVS, CDR2 FQNEAQ. DNA of the CDR3: TGTGCCAGCAGCTTAGAACTCGGCCCGCCCCAGCATTTT. This gives the protein CASSLELGPPQHF. Using reference TRBV7-8 and TRBJ1-5 for the parts outside the CDR3, the full variable domain is GAGVSQSPRYKVAKRGQDVALRCDPISGHVSLFWYQQALGQGPEFLTYFQNEAQLDKSGLPSDRFFAERPEGSVSTLKIQRTQQEDSAVYLCASSLELGPPQHFGDGTRLSIL.

The chain employs TRBV20-1 and TRBJ2-5; D is unresolved. This CDR3 has 11 residues. The germline V gene encodes CDR1 DFQATT and CDR2 SNEGSKA (reference sequence). Trimming shortened V by 8 bases and J by 0 bases, and 7 bases separated the two germline ends. The CDR3 spells CSYTDQETQYF. The CDR3 nucleotides read TGCAGTTACACAGACCAAGAGACCCAGTACTTC.

Only one count was recorded for this clonotype. V gene TRBV12-3 or TRBV12-4 combines with J gene TRBJ2-5, with D hard to call. There are 13 residues in the CDR3. Trimming left V 4 bases short and J 9 bases short, with 15 bases between. CDR3: CASSSAWNQPQYF. The CDR3 DNA follows: TGTGCCAGCAGTTCCGCCTGGAATCAGCCCCAGTACTTC.

The rearrangement joins TRBV20-1 to TRBJ1-4, with TRBD1 identical over 8 bases. Looked up from germline, CDR1 is DFQATT and CDR2 is SNEGSKA (reference sequence). The CDR3 extends over 15 amino acids. Germline trimming cut 1 base from V and 6 bases from J; bases unmatched to any gene: 7. The CDR3 coding sequence is TGCAGTGCTAGAGGGGGGACAGGATGGTATGAAAAACTGTTTTTT. Its protein product is CSARGGTGWYEKLFF.

The sample holds a few counts of this clonotype. The chain is built from TRBV7-2 and TRBJ1-1; no reliable D call. V lost 3 bases to trimming and J lost 1 base, with 9 bases between them. This CDR3 contains 14 residues. Germline-derived CDR1 and CDR2 are SGHTA and FQGNSA. The CDR3 DNA is TGTGCCAGCAGCTTGGTACTATCGAACACTGAAGCTTTCTTT. Protein sequence: CASSLVLSNTEAFF.

This rearrangement joins TRBV5-6 to TRBJ2-7, with TRBD2 identical over 11 bases. The trim removed 3 bases at V and 3 bases at J, leaving 2 bases unmatched. The CDR3 sequence is 14 residues long. Germline V gene sequence: CDR1 SGHDT, CDR2 YYEEEE. CDR3 coding DNA: TGTGCCAGCAGCTATCTAGCGGGAGGCTACGAGCAGTACTTC. Encoded protein: CASSYLAGGYEQYF. The full variable domain, completed using reference TRBV5-6 and TRBJ2-7, is DAGVTQSPTHLIKTRGQQVTLRCSPKSGHDTVSWYQQALGQGPQFIFQYYEEEERQRGNFPDRFSGHQFPNYSSELNVNALLLGDSALYLCASSYLAGGYEQYFGPGTRLTVT.

The rearrangement joins TRBV7-2 to TRBJ1-6, with D tentatively TRBD1 (5 bases). CDR1 and CDR2 from the germline V gene are SGHTA and FQGNSA. V shed 5 bases and J shed 8 bases, with 13 bases lying between them. The CDR3 is made up of 14 amino acids. The CDR3, as DNA: TGTGCCAGCAGCCGTGCCTGGGGGGATTCACCCCTCCACTTT. Its translation: CASSRAWGDSPLHF.

The chain employs TRBV29-1 and TRBJ2-5; 9 nucleotides match TRBD2. Losses at the gene ends were 6 bases for V and 3 bases for J; bases not matched to a gene: 5. Germline values: CDR1 SQVTM, CDR2 ANQGSEA. CDR3 length: 13 residues. CDR3 DNA sequence: TGCAGCGTCCTGACTAGCGGAGAAGAGACCCAGTACTTC. It yields the protein CSVLTSGEETQYF.